This TCR beta chain was observed in a study of T cells in localized non-small cell lung cancer. Study-level points and caveats: Tumor showed lower T cell clonality than uninvolved adjacent lung, where it was highest. Adjacent lung tissue had a median roughly 52 of the top 100 clones found in the tumor. Higher adjacent-lung clonality was associated with shorter survival.

Concerning this clone: The antigen remains undetermined.

Profiled with immunoSEQ multiplex PCR; TCRdb holds only in-frame clones, not every one. The sample records about 56,000 clones, roughly 85% being singletons. Germline CDR1 and CDR2: MRHNA and SNTAGT. Trimming removed 0 bases at V and 2 bases at J, with 8 bases between. The CDR3 consists of 15 residues. The clonotype was recovered from a woman aged 35 to 75 with stage I lung adenocarcinoma. The sample was peripheral blood, taken before any cancer treatment. This chain joins TRBV6-4 and TRBJ1-5; D is ambiguous. Here the CDR3 DNA reads TGTGCCAGCAGTGACTCAGGAGGTGGCAATCAGCCCCAGCATTTT. Protein product: CASSDSGGGNQPQHF.